A single sample gave rise to the 10 T cell receptor beta chains below, sequenced in a study of T cell repertoires in cytomegalovirus infection. Antigens of these TCRs are unknown. Using its own MiXCR run on the reads, TCRdb lists one record per CDR3 protein. The table shows 84,000 or so distinct CDR3 sequences, with around 49% occurring only once. Sequences were derived from CD8+ T cells from cultured PBMCs, sampled from culture after CMV antigen stimulation. The source of these receptors is a human donor in good health (CMV status not recorded). Some clones in this sample may be carry-over from other donors' samples.

The V and J genes are TRBV7-7 and TRBJ2-3; weak D call: TRBD2 (6 bases). Between the trimmed V and J ends, which lost 5 bases and 3 bases, there was a span of 18 bases. The CDR3 has 16 amino acids. In germline, CDR1 is SSHAT, CDR2 FNYEAQ (reference sequence). DNA of the CDR3: TGTGCCAGCAGCGATCCTGGCGGCCGGGGGACAGATACGCAGTATTTT. Its protein is CASSDPGGRGTDTQYF.

CDR3 sequence: CASRAQGANTEAFF. CDR3 DNA: TGTGCCAGCAGGGCACAGGGGGCGAACACTGAAGCTTTCTTT. This rearrangement joins TRBV7-9 to TRBJ1-1, with TRBD1 matching 9 bases. Trimming at V came to 6 bases and at J to 1 base, leaving 3 bases not matched to a gene. The CDR3 has 14 amino acids. Germline-derived CDR1 and CDR2 are SEHNR and FQNEAQ (reference sequence).

Details on this clonotype: The junction does not match germline at one end; this may be a read error. The chain employs TRBV7-6 and TRBJ1-4; no definite D call. The length of the CDR3 is 14 residues. In germline, CDR1 is SGHVS, CDR2 FNYEAQ. CDR3 residues: CASSSINPNEKMFF. In nucleotides, the CDR3 is TGTGCCAGCAGTTCCATTAATCCTAATGAAAAAATGTTTTTT.

A single count supports this clonotype. The chain employs TRBV5-5 and TRBJ2-5; the D gene is possibly TRBD2 (6 bases). Germline V lookup: CDR1 SGHKS, CDR2 YYEKEE (reference sequence). Trimming took 4 bases from V and 2 from J, leaving 18 bases between them. The CDR3 is 16 residues long. The CDR3 DNA follows: TGTGCCAGCAGCCCTTTTGGGGGAGGTACACAAGAGACCCAGTACTTC. Its protein is CASSPFGGGTQETQYF.

CDR3 sequence reads: CSATGLAGGLFNEQFF. The CDR3 nucleotides read TGCAGTGCTACGGGACTAGCGGGAGGCCTCTTCAATGAGCAGTTCTTC. The chain is built from TRBV20-1 and TRBJ2-1, with 15 bases fitting TRBD2. Germline V CDR1 and CDR2: DFQATT, SNEGSKA (reference sequence). Losses at the gene ends were 4 bases for V and 6 bases for J; bases not matched to a gene: 7. The length of the CDR3 is 16 residues.

The gene calls are TRBV28 and TRBJ1-4, with D hard to call. The length of the CDR3 is 16 residues. V shed 4 bases and J shed 1 base, with 13 bases lying between them. Germline V lookup: CDR1 MDHEN, CDR2 SYDVKM. The CDR3 DNA is TGTGCCAGCAGTTCCCTTGAGGGAGGAACTAATGAAAAACTGTTTTTT. Encoded protein: CASSSLEGGTNEKLFF.

The V and J genes are TRBV11-1 and TRBJ1-5, with D unresolved. The CDR3 has 13 amino acids. Trimming took off 0 bases at V and 6 bases at J, with 6 bases between the two ends. CDR1 and CDR2 from the germline V gene are SGHAT and FQDESV (reference sequence). CDR3 residues: CASSLAGGQPQHF. In DNA form, the CDR3 reads TGTGCCAGCAGCTTAGCGGGCGGTCAGCCCCAGCATTTT.

J is TRBJ2-3 and V is TRBV7-2; 10 bases fit TRBD2. Per the germline V gene, CDR1 is SGHTA and CDR2 is FQGNSA. Unmatched junction bases numbered 6, after V lost 5 bases and J lost 1 base. The length of the CDR3 is 16 residues. The CDR3 DNA follows: TGTGCCAGCAGCATTGGACTAGCGGCGCGCACAGATACGCAGTATTTT. Translating it yields CASSIGLAARTDTQYF. Looking up the rest from reference TRBV7-2 and TRBJ2-3 gives the full variable domain: GAGVSQSPSNKVTEKGKDVELRCDPISGHTALYWYRQSLGQGLEFLIYFQGNSAPDKSGLPSDRFSAERTGGSVSTLTIQRTQQEDSAVYLCASSIGLAARTDTQYFGPGTRLTVL.

The chain is built from TRBV4-1 and TRBJ1-1; D gene ambiguous. CDR3 size: 17 residues. In germline, CDR1 is MGHRA, CDR2 YSYEKL. Trimming left V 6 bases short and J 1 base short, with 21 bases between. CDR3 region: CASSLRGLLNRNTEAFF. In nucleotides, the CDR3 is TGCGCCAGCAGTCTGCGGGGTCTCCTCAACCGGAACACTGAAGCTTTCTTT.

The chain joins TRBV7-8 to TRBJ2-7; TRBD1 agrees at 12 bases. J was trimmed by 2 bases and V by 4 bases; bases with no gene match: 9. Germline V lookup: CDR1 SGHVS, CDR2 FQNEAQ. The CDR3 covers 17 residues. The CDR3 nucleotides read TGTGCCAGCAGCTCGTCGGGACAGGGGGCGATTACCTACGAGCAGTACTTC. Its translation is CASSSSGQGAITYEQYF.